The T cell receptor beta chain described here comes from a study of T cell responses to AZD1222 COVID-19 vaccine. Whole-study findings and limits: Among the donors, most were white British and more were female, and clonal diversity was possibly underestimated.

This clone was seen once. The antigen is undetermined. Trimming stripped 8 bases from V and 0 bases from J, with 16 bases between. This CDR3 comprises 16 residues. Germline V gene sequence: CDR1 SGHVS, CDR2 FNYEAQ. Assay used: immunoSEQ multiplex PCR; TCRdb lists only in-frame clones, some missing. The table lists about 110,000 clones, over 85% of them singletons. This rearrangement joins TRBV7-6 to TRBJ1-4; D ambiguous. The source was peripheral blood, collected 28 days after the second AZD1222 dose. The TCR was taken from an adult who received the AZD1222 COVID-19 vaccine. CDR3 coding DNA: TGTGCCAGCTTTCCTGGGCGCCCCGCAACTAATGAAAAACTGTTTTTT. Amino acids: CASFPGRPATNEKLFF.